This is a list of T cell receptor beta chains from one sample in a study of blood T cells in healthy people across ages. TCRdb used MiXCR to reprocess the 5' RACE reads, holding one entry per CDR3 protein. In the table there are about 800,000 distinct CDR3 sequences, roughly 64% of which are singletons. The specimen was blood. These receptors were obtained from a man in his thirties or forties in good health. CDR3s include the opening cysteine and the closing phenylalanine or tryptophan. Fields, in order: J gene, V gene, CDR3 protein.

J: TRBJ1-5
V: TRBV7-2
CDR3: CASSLVAGDQPQHF

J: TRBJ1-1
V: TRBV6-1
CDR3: CASSEGPGRTEAFF

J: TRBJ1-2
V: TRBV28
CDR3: CASHTGALGYTF

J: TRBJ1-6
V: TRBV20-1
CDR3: CSARDYTYNSPLHF

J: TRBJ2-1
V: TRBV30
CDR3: CAWSSGVGNEQFF

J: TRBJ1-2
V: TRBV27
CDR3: CASSLSQSYGYTF

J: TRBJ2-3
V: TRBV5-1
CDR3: CASSLTPSGSSDTQYF

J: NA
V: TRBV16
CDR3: CASSQSYRLDGIQYF

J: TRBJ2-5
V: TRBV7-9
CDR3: CASSSKKGLQETQYF

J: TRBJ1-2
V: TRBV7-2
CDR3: CASSLYSNYGYTF

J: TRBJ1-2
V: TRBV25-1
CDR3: CASSESVAGYYGYTF

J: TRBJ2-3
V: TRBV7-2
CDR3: CASSLELVARDTQYF

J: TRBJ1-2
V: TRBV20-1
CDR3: CSAEDRALLYGYTF

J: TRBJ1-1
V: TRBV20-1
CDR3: CSAPGGSDTEAFF

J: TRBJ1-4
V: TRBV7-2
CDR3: CASSSPDSPNEKLFF

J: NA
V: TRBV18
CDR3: CASSPASFYEQYF

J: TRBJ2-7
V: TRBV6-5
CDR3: CASRAGTGVSGEQYF

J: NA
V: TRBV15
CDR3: CATSSGTGGGYEQYF

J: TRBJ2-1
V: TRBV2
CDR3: CATRPDINRYNEQFF

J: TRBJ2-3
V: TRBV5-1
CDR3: CASSLTEQGADTQYF

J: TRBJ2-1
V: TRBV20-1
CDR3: CSARASQWEQFF

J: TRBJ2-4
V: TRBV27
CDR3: CASSQTGSSIQYF

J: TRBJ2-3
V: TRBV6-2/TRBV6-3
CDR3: CASRIAGADTQYF

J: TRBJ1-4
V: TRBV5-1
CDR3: CASSLKSSLTEKLFF

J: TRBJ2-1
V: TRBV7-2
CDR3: CASSLGTRAYNEQFF

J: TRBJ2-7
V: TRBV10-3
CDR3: CATQAPESIEQYF

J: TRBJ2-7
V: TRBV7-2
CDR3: CASSRASRGLYYEQYF

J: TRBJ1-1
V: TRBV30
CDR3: CAWSIGPNTEAFF

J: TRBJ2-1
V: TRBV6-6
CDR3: CASSYATAYNEQFF

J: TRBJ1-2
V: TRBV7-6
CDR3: CASSVTGQYGYTF

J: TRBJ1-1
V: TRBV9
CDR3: CASSLPPRLGSNEAFF

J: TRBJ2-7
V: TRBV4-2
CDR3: CASSQEAATYEQYF

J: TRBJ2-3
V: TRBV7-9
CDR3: CASSLFGSTDTQYF

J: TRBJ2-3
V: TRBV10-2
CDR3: CASARGTSTDTQYF

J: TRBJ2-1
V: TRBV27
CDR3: CASSLSNALAEEQFF

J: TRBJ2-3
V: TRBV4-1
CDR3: CASSQVTGGITDTQYF

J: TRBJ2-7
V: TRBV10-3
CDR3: CAISEGPGTRCEQYF

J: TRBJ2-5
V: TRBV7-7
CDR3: CASSFIGRGETQYF

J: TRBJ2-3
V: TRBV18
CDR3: CASSLTRLAGVDTQYF

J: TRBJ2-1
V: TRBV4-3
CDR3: CASSQDGTSGPYNEQFF

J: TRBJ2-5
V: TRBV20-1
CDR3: CSATGRANMQYF

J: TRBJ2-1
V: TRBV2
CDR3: CASGASSYNEQFF

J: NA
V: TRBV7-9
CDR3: CASSPWEGAYEQFF

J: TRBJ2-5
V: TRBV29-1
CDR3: CSVGPRQQETQYF

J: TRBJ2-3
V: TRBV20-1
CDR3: CSAKGGLGTDTQYF

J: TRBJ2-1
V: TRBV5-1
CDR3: CASSLPPGQHYNEQFF

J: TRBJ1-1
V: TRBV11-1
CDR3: CASSDRGRGDTEAFF

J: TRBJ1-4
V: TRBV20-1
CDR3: CSVGGSTNEKLFF

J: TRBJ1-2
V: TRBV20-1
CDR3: CSARGPGPTDYGYTF

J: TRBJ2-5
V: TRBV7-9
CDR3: CASRPDLSQSQETQYF

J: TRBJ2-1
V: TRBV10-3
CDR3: CAINGGLTSNEQFF

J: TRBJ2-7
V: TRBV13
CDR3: CASSTWDGDYEQYF

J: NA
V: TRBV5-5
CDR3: CASSSYRDRGNEQYF

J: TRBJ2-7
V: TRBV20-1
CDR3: CSATGTSTYEQYF

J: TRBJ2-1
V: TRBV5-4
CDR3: CASSLGGLAGGGEQFF

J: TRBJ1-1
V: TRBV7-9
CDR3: CAITDMNTEAFF

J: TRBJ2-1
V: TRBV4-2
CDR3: CASSQEPIRLAGYNEQFF